What follows is one T cell receptor (beta chain) and its context. This CDR3 comprises 14 residues. Germline lookup yields CDR1 MGHRA and CDR2 YSYEKL. V shed 1 base and J shed 4 bases, with 11 bases lying between them. Clones were sequenced by immunoSEQ multiplex PCR, and TCRdb holds only the in-frame ones, with some missing. The sample yields fewer than 25,000 clones, around nine tenths seen once. This specimen comes from a study of blood T cell repertoires in COVID-19. Study information: Samples came from the United States, Italy and Spain, spanning acute and convalescent COVID-19.

The sample was peripheral blood. This TCR derives from a woman aged 60-75 years with active COVID-19. V gene TRBV4-1 combines with J gene TRBJ2-7; TRBD1 might be the D (6 bases). CDR3 sequence reads: CASSQGTEGYEQYF. DNA for the CDR3: TGCGCCAGCAGCCAAGGGACAGAGGGGTACGAGCAGTACTTC.